The 28 T cell receptor beta chains below come from one sample, sequenced in a study of blood T cells in healthy people across ages. A sample-barcoded 5' primer and a J-beta primer mix were used in a second PCR of roughly 6 to 11 cycles. MiXCR, applied by TCRdb to the 5' RACE reads, yields one record per CDR3 protein. The repertoire holds hundreds of thousands of distinct CDR3 sequences, with just over 55% as singletons. Sequencing used blood. These receptors were obtained from a man aged 35 to 55 in good health.

This clonotype was observed a single time. This chain links TRBV7-9 with TRBJ2-4; no firm D call. CDR1 is SEHNR, CDR2 FQNEAQ, per germline (reference sequence). The CDR3 consists of 14 residues. V lost 1 base and J lost 13, with 17 bases in between. CDR3 amino acids: CASSLEGGGLEQYF. The CDR3 nucleotides are TGTGCCAGCAGCTTAGAGGGCGGCGGATTGGAGCAGTACTTC.

V is TRBV5-1 and J is TRBJ2-5, with a tentative D call TRBD2 (6 bases). Germline CDR1 SGHRS, CDR2 YFSETQ. With 2 bases removed from V and 11 bases from J, the gap between germline ends came to 22 bases. The CDR3 has 15 amino acids. Here the CDR3 reads CASSFGGWSTDTQYF. As DNA, the CDR3 is TGCGCCAGCAGCTTCGGGGGATGGAGCACAGATACGCAGTACTTC.

The chain is built from TRBV11-2 and TRBJ2-3; 9 bases fit TRBD1. With V trimmed by 4 bases and J by 3 bases, 8 bases remained unmatched. CDR3 length: 16 amino acids. Germline V CDR1 and CDR2: SGHAT, FQNNGV. This CDR3 is CASSSRDRVGTDTQYF. In DNA form, the CDR3 reads TGTGCCAGCAGCTCCCGGGACAGGGTTGGGACAGATACGCAGTATTTT.

The J gene is TRBJ2-5, the V gene TRBV11-2; D might be TRBD1 (6 bases). Germline V CDR1 and CDR2: SGHAT, FQNNGV. The V end was cut by 5 bases, the J end by 4 bases, with 17 bases between. This CDR3 has 15 residues. DNA for the CDR3: TGTGCCAGCAGCAAGCAGGGGTCCGAGAGAGAGACCCAGTACTTC. The encoded protein is CASSKQGSERETQYF.

V usage is TRBV3-1 and J usage is TRBJ2-3; 7 bases are a match to TRBD2. The ends lost 0 bases at V and 1 base at J; junction bases unmatched: 10. CDR3 length equals 18 residues. The germline V gene has CDR1 LGHDT and CDR2 YNNKEL (reference sequence). The CDR3, as DNA: TGTGCCAGCAGCCAAGATATATCGGGAGGACCCCGCACAGATACGCAGTATTTT. This encodes CASSQDISGGPRTDTQYF.

The V call is TRBV12-3 or TRBV12-4, the J call TRBJ2-4, with D perhaps TRBD1 (5 bases). The V end was cut by 8 bases, the J end by 1 base, with 18 bases between. The CDR3 covers 16 residues. The DNA for the CDR3 is TGTGCCAGCCATAAGGGGCCAGGTCCGGCCAAAAACATTCAGTACTTC. This sequence encodes CASHKGPGPAKNIQYF.

About this clonotype itself: This sequence may be a read error, since a much larger clone differs from it by one base. V usage is TRBV7-6 and J usage is TRBJ1-2; D gene ambiguous. Deletions cut 5 bases from V and 4 bases from J, with 11 bases between. Looked up from germline, CDR1 is SGHVS and CDR2 is FNYEAQ. This CDR3 has 13 residues. CDR3 loop: CASSAREPYGYTF. DNA of the CDR3: TGTGCCAGCAGCGCCCGGGAGCCCTATGGCTACACCTTC.

This chain uses TRBV18 with TRBJ1-1; perhaps TRBD1 as D (6 bases). The CDR3 has 17 residues. Trimming stripped 6 bases from V and 1 base from J, with 21 bases between. In germline, CDR1 is KGHSH, CDR2 LQKENI. This CDR3 is CASSRQGGLSQNTEAFF. In DNA, the CDR3 is TGTGCCAGCTCCCGCCAAGGGGGGCTCAGTCAGAACACTGAAGCTTTCTTT.

This clonotype has just one count. The V and J genes are TRBV29-1 and TRBJ1-2, with D hard to call. Trimming removed 6 bases at V and 4 bases at J, with 18 bases between. Germline lookup yields CDR1 SQVTM and CDR2 ANQGSEA. The length of the CDR3 is 14 residues. CDR3 sequence (DNA): TGCAGCGTGGCCGCGGATACAGCGACCTATGGCTACACCTTC. Encoded protein: CSVAADTATYGYTF.

Many counts were recorded for this clonotype. This chain joins TRBV7-3 and TRBJ2-6; D is ambiguous. V lost 0 bases and J 4 bases, leaving 7 bases between the germline ends. Germline values: CDR1 SGHTA, CDR2 FQGTGA. There are 15 residues in the CDR3. In DNA form, the CDR3 reads TGTGCCAGCAGCTTAACAGGTTCCGGGGCCAACGTCCTGACTTTC. This translates into CASSLTGSGANVLTF.

This chain joins TRBV28 and TRBJ2-1; D is unclear. Germline V CDR1 and CDR2: MDHEN, SYDVKM. The V gene lost 6 bases and the J gene lost 1 base, with 10 bases spanning the gap. The CDR3 length is 14 residues. The CDR3 DNA is TGTGCCAGCAGCGATTATTTATCCTACAATGAGCAGTTCTTC. It specifies CASSDYLSYNEQFF. Full variable domain (remainder filled in from reference TRBV28 and TRBJ2-1): DVKVTQSSRYLVKRTGEKVFLECVQDMDHENMFWYRQDPGLGLRLIYFSYDVKMKEKGDIPEGYSVSREKKERFSLILESASTNQTSMYLCASSDYLSYNEQFFGPGTRLTVL.

The chain recombines TRBV7-8 with TRBJ2-3; D is unresolved. The CDR3 runs to 15 residues. Per germline, CDR1 SGHVS and CDR2 FQNEAQ. V lost 1 base and J lost 2, with 10 bases in between. In DNA, the CDR3 is TGTGCCAGCAGCTTAGGTCTAAGTTACACAGATACGCAGTATTTT. This gives the protein CASSLGLSYTDTQYF.

This chain links TRBV20-1 with TRBJ2-3; 7 positions agree with TRBD2. This CDR3 is built from 15 residues. Trimming cost V 3 bases and J 2 bases; bases outside gene matches: 8. The V gene's germline CDR1 is DFQATT and CDR2 SNEGSKA (reference sequence). This chain's CDR3 is CSARRGYRDTDTQYF. Here the CDR3 DNA reads TGCAGTGCTAGGCGGGGGTATCGAGACACAGATACGCAGTATTTT.

The gene calls are TRBV5-1 and TRBJ2-5; D is perhaps TRBD1 (5 bases). Gene TRBJ2-7 matches the end of the DNA better, so the J call may be wrong. The CDR3 spans 14 residues. Looked up from germline, CDR1 is SGHRS and CDR2 is YFSETQ. The CDR3 is CASKDQTGPYEQYF. The CDR3 nucleotides read TGCGCCAGCAAGGACCAAACAGGACCATACGAGCAGTACTTC.

V is TRBV20-1 and J is TRBJ2-7, with D maybe TRBD1 (6 bases). Germline V gene lookup returns CDR1 DFQATT and CDR2 SNEGSKA (reference sequence). The CDR3 sequence is 14 residues long. With 4 bases removed from V and 4 bases from J, the gap between germline ends came to 17 bases. The CDR3 here is CSANDEDTGYEQYF. CDR3 nucleotides: TGCAGTGCTAACGATGAAGATACAGGGTACGAGCAGTACTTC.

This chain links TRBV6-5 with TRBJ1-2, with TRBD1 as a possible D gene (5 bases). The V gene lost 8 bases and the J gene lost 5 bases, with 15 bases spanning the gap. CDR3 length: 13 amino acids. Looked up from germline, CDR1 is MNHEY and CDR2 is SVGAGI. CDR3 nucleotide sequence: TGTGCCAGCTACGGGGGAAGTTGGTATGGCTACACCTTC. As protein: CASYGGSWYGYTF.

The V and J genes are TRBV27 and TRBJ2-2; no clear D. This CDR3 spans 11 amino acids. CDR1 and CDR2 (germline): MNHEY, SMNVEV (reference sequence). Trimming shortened V by 8 bases and J by 4 bases, and 5 bases separated the two germline ends. CDR3 loop: CASGSTGELFF. In DNA, the CDR3 is TGTGCCAGCGGTAGCACCGGGGAGCTGTTTTTT.

CDR3 in DNA: TGTGCCAGCAGTCGAAGCGGGAGGGCCGCGTACTTC. This encodes CASSRSGRAAYF. The rearrangement uses TRBV27 and TRBJ2-5; 10 bases align to TRBD2. V was clipped by 5 bases and J by 13 bases; unmatched bases: 7. Germline-derived CDR1 and CDR2 are MNHEY and SMNVEV (reference sequence). CDR3 length equals 12 residues.

This clonotype occurred many times. The CDR3 protein is CASSFRRAAENYGYTF. Here the CDR3 DNA reads TGTGCCAGCAGCTTCCGGAGGGCGGCAGAAAACTATGGCTACACCTTC. The chain joins TRBV7-9 to TRBJ1-2; D remains unclear. Trimming pared 3 bases from V and 2 bases from J, leaving 16 bases between. Germline-derived CDR1 and CDR2 are SEHNR and FQNEAQ (reference sequence). CDR3 length: 16 amino acids.

This clonotype showed up just a few times. This rearrangement joins TRBV25-1 to TRBJ1-2; D gene uncertain. The V and J ends lost 3 bases and 4 bases respectively, with 9 bases between them. Germline V lookup: CDR1 MGHDK, CDR2 SYGVNS. The CDR3 covers 13 residues. The CDR3 spells CASSDSGPYGYTF. CDR3 DNA: TGTGCCAGCAGTGATTCCGGGCCCTATGGCTACACCTTC.

This clonotype was seen just once. The gene calls are TRBV7-6 and TRBJ2-5, with a weak D call TRBD2 (6 bases). The J call may be incorrect, as the DNA end agrees better with TRBJ2-7. The CDR3 is made up of 16 amino acids. Germline values: CDR1 SGHVS, CDR2 FNYEAQ. The CDR3 loop reads CASSLGRGEGSYEQYF. In nucleotides, the CDR3 is TGTGCCAGCAGCTTAGGGCGGGGAGAGGGGAGTTACGAGCAGTACTTC.

In its sample, this clonotype was seen once. The chain carries TRBV7-9 and TRBJ2-5; D call uncertain. The CDR3 is 15 residues long. Between the trimmed V and J ends, which lost 1 base and 5 bases, there was a span of 14 bases. CDR1 is SEHNR and CDR2 is FQNEAQ in the germline V gene (reference sequence). Here the CDR3 DNA reads TGTGCCAGCAGCTTAGAAGGACGGGCCGCTGAGACCCAGTACTTC. Its protein is CASSLEGRAAETQYF.

This chain uses TRBV7-2 with TRBJ1-6, with TRBD1 matching over 9 bases. V gave up 4 bases and J gave up 7 bases; unmatched junction bases: 8. The germline V gene has CDR1 SGHTA and CDR2 FQGNSA. The CDR3 has 16 residues. CDR3 bases: TGTGCCAGCAGCTCCCTTGTTGGACAGGGGAATTCACCCCTCCACTTT. As protein: CASSSLVGQGNSPLHF.

This clonotype was seen more than once but under ten times. The V call is TRBV10-3, the J call TRBJ1-2; no clear D. Germline-derived CDR1 and CDR2 are ENHRY and SYGVKD. Deletions cut 6 bases from V and 2 bases from J, with 13 bases between. The CDR3 is made up of 14 amino acids. The CDR3 loop reads CAISPPEKNYGYTF. Written as DNA, the CDR3 is TGTGCCATCAGCCCCCCAGAGAAGAACTATGGCTACACCTTC.

Comment on this clonotype: One end of the junction is discordant with germline, which a read error may explain. J is TRBJ2-1 and V is TRBV5-5, with D maybe TRBD2 (5 bases). There are 15 residues in the CDR3. CDR1 and CDR2 from the germline V gene are SGHKS and YYEKEE (reference sequence). The CDR3 sequence: CASNLAADPYNEQFF. The CDR3 DNA is TGTGCCAGCAACTTGGCAGCGGACCCCTACAACGAGCAGTTCTTC.

V and J are TRBV4-3 and TRBJ2-1; 7 positions match TRBD1. V lost 4 bases to trimming and J lost 5 bases; unmatched junction nucleotides: 5. The CDR3 is 14 amino acids. Looked up from germline, CDR1 is LGHNA and CDR2 is YSLEER. As DNA, the CDR3 is TGCGCCAGCAGCCTTGGACAGGTCAACAATGAGCAGTTCTTC. Amino acid sequence: CASSLGQVNNEQFF.

The chain couples TRBV12-3 or TRBV12-4 to TRBJ2-1, with TRBD1 matching over 7 bases. The length of the CDR3 is 14 residues. V shed 7 bases and J 8 bases; nucleotides not matched to a gene: 11. The CDR3 sequence: CASNSRQGTHEQFF. The CDR3 nucleotides are TGTGCCAGCAACTCTAGACAGGGCACCCATGAGCAGTTCTTC.

This CDR3 reads CASSLYLHYEQYF. Written as DNA, the CDR3 is TGTGCCAGCAGCCTTTACTTACACTACGAGCAGTACTTC. The chain joins TRBV7-2 to TRBJ2-7, with D uncertain. Germline CDR1 reads SGHTA; CDR2 reads FQGNSA. V was shortened by 5 bases and J by 3 bases, with 11 bases between the two germline ends. CDR3 length equals 13 residues.